Below, 27 T cell receptor beta chains from the same sample are listed, as sequenced in a study of OX40 agonist ivuxolimab in advanced cancers. Only in-frame clones appear in the TCRdb table, and some are missing; sequencing was by immunoSEQ multiplex PCR. The sample lists about 120,000 clones, more than 80% seen once, with 0.5% to 0.7% in the top ten. This specimen consisted of CD4+ or CD8+ T cells sorted from blood, obtained in a trial of the OX40 agonist ivuxolimab. All receptors derive from an adult with an advanced solid tumor such as melanoma, head and neck, liver or kidney cancer.

This chain connects TRBV9 to TRBJ2-7; D uncertain. This CDR3 has 12 amino acids. Trimming cost V 0 bases and J 5 bases, with 6 bases left between them. Looked up from germline, CDR1 is SGDLS and CDR2 is YYNGEE. CDR3 coding DNA: TGTGCCAGCAGCGTAGGGGTTAACGAGCAGTACTTC. It yields the protein CASSVGVNEQYF.

This clone has a single count. J is TRBJ1-2 and V is TRBV28; D not resolved. There are 13 residues in the CDR3. The V gene lost 3 bases and the J gene lost 4 bases, with 9 bases spanning the gap. CDR1 MDHEN and CDR2 SYDVKM come from the germline V gene. The CDR3 sequence: CASSFPWGYGYTF. CDR3 coding DNA: TGTGCCAGCAGTTTTCCCTGGGGCTATGGCTACACCTTC.

This sequence joins TRBV5-1 and TRBJ2-3, with D possibly TRBD2 on 6 matching bases. This CDR3 is 15 amino acids long. V gave up 4 bases and J gave up 0 bases, with 12 bases separating them. Germline CDR1 and CDR2: SGHRS and YFSETQ. The CDR3, as DNA: TGCGCCAGCAGCCCATCTAGCGAGAGCACAGATACGCAGTATTTT. Protein sequence: CASSPSSESTDTQYF.

The V call is TRBV7-2, the J call TRBJ2-5; 9 bases line up with TRBD2. The CDR3 consists of 14 residues. V shed 7 bases, J shed 5 bases, and the junction held 8 bases outside the gene matches. The V gene's germline CDR1 is SGHTA and CDR2 FQGNSA. CDR3 loop: CASILAGRGETQYF. CDR3 DNA sequence: TGTGCCAGCATCCTAGCGGGGCGAGGGGAGACCCAGTACTTC.

V usage is TRBV10-3 and J usage is TRBJ1-3; 7 nucleotides agree with TRBD1. CDR3 size: 14 residues. J gave up 8 bases and V 5 bases, and 9 bases lay outside the gene matches. The germline V gene encodes CDR1 ENHRY and CDR2 SYGVKD. CDR3 DNA sequence: TGTGCCATCAGTATACAGGGGAGTCGGGACACCATATATTTT. It yields the protein CAISIQGSRDTIYF.

In DNA, the CDR3 is TGTGCCAGTAACTTGGGAGGGGAGGATCATACGCAGTATTTT. It specifies CASNLGGEDHTQYF. The chain couples TRBV19 to TRBJ2-3, with 7 nucleotides matching TRBD2. From germline, CDR1 is LNHDA and CDR2 SQIVND (reference sequence). The CDR3 covers 14 residues. J was trimmed by 7 bases and V by 7 bases; bases with no gene match: 11.

This sequence joins TRBV11-3 and TRBJ2-7; 9 nucleotides line up with TRBD1. V shed 5 bases and J 3 bases; nucleotides not matched to a gene: 5. This CDR3 is built from 14 residues. The germline gives CDR1 SGHNT, CDR2 YENEEA. The CDR3 DNA sequence: TGTGCCAGCAGCAAGGGACAGGGTAGCTACGAGCAGTACTTC. The encoded protein is CASSKGQGSYEQYF.

V is TRBV15 and J is TRBJ2-3; TRBD2 matches at 12 bases. Trimming removed 0 bases from V and 6 bases from J; junction bases left unmatched: 1. CDR1 and CDR2 from the germline V gene are LNHNV and YYDKDF (reference sequence). This CDR3 comprises 15 residues. The CDR3 nucleotides read TGTGCCACCAGCAGAGAAGGACTAGCGGGGGATACGCAGTATTTT. This sequence encodes CATSREGLAGDTQYF.

In this sample, this clone turned up once. This chain links TRBV5-5 with TRBJ2-7, with D unclear. V shed 7 bases and J shed 2 bases, with 4 bases lying between them. Germline V lookup: CDR1 SGHKS, CDR2 YYEKEE (reference sequence). The CDR3 consists of 10 residues. CDR3 coding DNA: TGTGCCAGCGGGACCTACGAGCAGTACTTC. Its protein product is CASGTYEQYF.

The rearrangement links TRBV6-1 to TRBJ2-1; D might be TRBD2 (5 bases). The V end was cut by 4 bases, the J end by 3 bases, with 10 bases between. CDR3 size: 14 residues. From germline, CDR1 is MNHNS and CDR2 SASEGT. The CDR3 DNA follows: TGTGCCAGCAGTGCCACCGGGAACTACAATGAGCAGTTCTTC. It specifies CASSATGNYNEQFF.

The gene calls are TRBV19 and TRBJ1-2, with 8 bases lining up with TRBD1. This CDR3 is 13 amino acids long. Germline V CDR1 and CDR2: LNHDA, SQIVND (reference sequence). V shed 7 bases, J shed 4 bases, and the junction held 5 bases outside the gene matches. DNA of the CDR3: TGTGCCAGTACCGTGACAGGGGCCTATGGCTACACCTTC. Its protein is CASTVTGAYGYTF. The full variable domain, its missing parts supplied by reference TRBV19 and TRBJ1-2, is DGGITQSPKYLFRKEGQNVTLSCEQNLNHDAMYWYRQDPGQGLRLIYYSQIVNDFQKGDIAEGYSVSREKKESFPLTVTSAQKNPTAFYLCASTVTGAYGYTFGSGTRLTVV.

CDR3 loop: CASSFSGGATYEQYF. CDR3 in DNA: TGCGCCAGCAGCTTTAGCGGGGGGGCCACCTACGAGCAGTACTTC. The chain is built from TRBV5-1 and TRBJ2-5, with TRBD2 matching 11 bases. The DNA end is a closer match to TRBJ2-7, so the J assignment may be wrong. Per the germline V gene, CDR1 is SGHRS and CDR2 is YFSETQ. CDR3 size: 15 residues.

The chain has TRBV7-2 and TRBJ2-2; tentative D call: TRBD2 (6 bases). Deletions cut 5 bases from V and 3 bases from J, with 13 bases between. There are 15 residues in the CDR3. Germline V lookup: CDR1 SGHTA, CDR2 FQGNSA. CDR3 in DNA: TGTGCCAGCAGCCGGGGCGGAGGGGACACCGGGGAGCTGTTTTTT. Amino acids: CASSRGGGDTGELFF.

The J gene is TRBJ2-2, the V gene TRBV7-4; D is perhaps TRBD2 (6 bases). CDR3 length: 14 residues. The germline CDR1 and CDR2 sequences are SGHVT and SQSDAQ. Deletions cut 5 bases from V and 6 bases from J, with 13 bases between. CDR3 region: CASSVDYFAGELFF. DNA of the CDR3: TGTGCCAGCAGCGTGGACTACTTCGCCGGGGAGCTGTTTTTT.

V and J are TRBV7-3 and TRBJ2-1, with D unresolved. The V gene lost 1 base and the J gene lost 4 bases, with 11 bases spanning the gap. Germline CDR1 reads SGHTA; CDR2 reads FQGTGA. The CDR3 length is 15 residues. Written as DNA, the CDR3 is TGTGCCAGCAGCTTAAGGCTTAACGGTTACAATGAGCAGTTCTTC. Amino acids: CASSLRLNGYNEQFF.

This rearrangement joins TRBV6-4 to TRBJ1-2; TRBD1 matches at 7 bases. Germline V CDR1 and CDR2: MRHNA, SNTAGT. The CDR3 consists of 13 residues. The V segment lost 5 bases and the J segment 2 bases; nucleotides outside the gene matches: 2. CDR3 residues: CASSMGQNYGYTF. The CDR3 bases are TGTGCCAGCAGTATGGGACAGAACTATGGCTACACCTTC.

This chain joins TRBV7-9 and TRBJ1-2; tentatively, D is TRBD1 (5 bases). The CDR3 runs to 14 residues. Germline CDR1 reads SEHNR; CDR2 reads FQNEAQ (reference sequence). The ends were cut back, 0 bases at V and 4 bases at J, with 9 bases in the middle. The CDR3 region has the DNA TGTGCCAGCAGCTTAGCCGGGACCTTCTATGGCTACACCTTC. Protein product: CASSLAGTFYGYTF.

The CDR3 region has the DNA TGTGCCAGCAGCTTAGTATCTGATAGCAATCAGCCCCAGCATTTT. It codes for CASSLVSDSNQPQHF. V usage is TRBV7-2 and J usage is TRBJ1-5, with no clear D. The CDR3 spans 15 residues. Per the germline V gene, CDR1 is SGHTA and CDR2 is FQGNSA. Between the trimmed V and J ends, which lost 1 base and 0 bases, there was a span of 7 bases.

The chain is built from TRBV12-5 and TRBJ1-1; TRBD1 aligns across 7 bases. J gave up 1 base and V 2 bases, and 4 bases lay outside the gene matches. The CDR3 is 15 amino acids. Germline V gives CDR1 LGHNT, CDR2 FRNRAP. The DNA for the CDR3 is TGTGCTAGTGGTTTGTGGGGACAGCCGAACACTGAAGCTTTCTTT. Protein: CASGLWGQPNTEAFF.

V is TRBV9 and J is TRBJ2-3, with D possibly matching TRBD1 (5 bases). V lost 0 bases and J lost 4, with 9 bases in between. The CDR3 runs 14 residues. From germline, CDR1 is SGDLS and CDR2 YYNGEE. The CDR3 reads CASSVGPGPDTQYF. CDR3 in DNA: TGTGCCAGCAGCGTAGGTCCAGGGCCAGATACGCAGTATTTT. The full variable domain, completed using reference TRBV9 and TRBJ2-3, is DSGVTQTPKHLITATGQRVTLRCSPRSGDLSVYWYQQSLDQGLQFLIQYYNGEERAKGNILERFSAQQFPDLHSELNLSSLELGDSALYFCASSVGPGPDTQYFGPGTRLTVL.

The rearrangement uses TRBV6-1 and TRBJ2-7; D gene unclear. The CDR3 extends over 12 amino acids. Between the trimmed V and J ends, which lost 0 bases and 4 bases, there was a span of 4 bases. Germline-derived CDR1 and CDR2 are MNHNS and SASEGT. In DNA, the CDR3 is TGTGCCAGCAGTGAAGCGGGGTACGAGCAGTACTTC. Translating it yields CASSEAGYEQYF.

This chain joins TRBV10-3 and TRBJ1-1; TRBD1 is a possible D gene (6 bases). There are 14 residues in the CDR3. Germline assignment: CDR1 ENHRY and CDR2 SYGVKD. The V end was cut by 6 bases, the J end by 3 bases, with 14 bases between. CDR3 DNA: TGTGCCATCAGCTCACAGGGTAGTGACACTGAAGCTTTCTTT. Translated: CAISSQGSDTEAFF.

The rearrangement joins TRBV11-2 to TRBJ1-4; D is unclear. The CDR3 has 14 amino acids. Germline V gives CDR1 SGHAT, CDR2 FQNNGV. Trimming cost V 3 bases and J 4 bases, with 9 bases left between them. The CDR3 bases are TGTGCCAGCAGCTTGTATCAGAGTAATGAAAAACTGTTTTTT. It specifies CASSLYQSNEKLFF.

The J gene is TRBJ1-6, the V gene TRBV7-2; 9 positions match TRBD1. Germline V CDR1 and CDR2: SGHTA, FQGNSA. The CDR3 contains 14 residues. Trimming at V came to 8 bases and at J to 10 bases, leaving 9 bases not matched to a gene. The CDR3 DNA reads as TGTGCCAGCGGACTGGACAGGGGAGGGTCACCCCTCCACTTT. Translating it yields CASGLDRGGSPLHF.

J is TRBJ2-3 and V is TRBV7-8; TRBD1 might be the D (6 bases). V lost 0 bases to trimming and J lost 0 bases, with 7 bases between them. CDR1 and CDR2 (germline): SGHVS, FQNEAQ. The CDR3 is made up of 15 amino acids. This chain's CDR3 is CASSLAQGSTDTQYF. For the CDR3, the DNA is TGTGCCAGCAGCTTAGCACAGGGCAGCACAGATACGCAGTATTTT.

This clone was counted once. The chain couples TRBV28 to TRBJ1-2; D may be TRBD1 (5 bases). The CDR3 sequence is 16 residues long. CDR1 is MDHEN, CDR2 SYDVKM, per germline. The V and J ends lost 6 bases and 5 bases respectively, with 22 bases between them. The CDR3 nucleotides are TGTGCCAGCAGCCTGGGGGGTGTTGTTGTTCAATATGGCTACACCTTC. Its translation: CASSLGGVVVQYGYTF.

This chain connects TRBV6-5 to TRBJ1-1; D call uncertain. V was cut by 5 bases and J by 5 bases, with 6 bases left in between. The CDR3 runs to 11 residues. Per germline, CDR1 MNHEY and CDR2 SVGAGI. The CDR3 is CASSRWTEAFF. CDR3 nucleotides: TGTGCCAGCAGTAGGTGGACTGAAGCTTTCTTT.